These T cell receptor beta chains were read from a single sample in a study of T cells in Graves' hyperthyroidism and ophthalmopathy. TCRdb re-derived calls from the multiplex PCR reads in MiXCR, one entry per CDR3 protein. There are around 370,000 distinct CDR3 sequences in the sample; approximately 17% occur only once, and about 38% lies in the top ten. Specimen: blood. The receptors were gathered from a man in his late teens or twenties with Graves' ophthalmopathy. Each CDR3 is given with its conserved first and last residue. D genes are given only for firm matches. Some rows have no size entry. The others give once, few or many, or a class for an expanded clone.

v_gene: TRBV7-9; abundance: many; j_gene: TRBJ2-7; d_gene: TRBD1; CDR3aa: CASTRGTGGSGEQYF; CDR3nt: TGTGCCAGCACCAGAGGGACAGGGGGGTCGGGCGAGCAGTACTTC
v_gene: TRBV24-1; abundance: few; j_gene: TRBJ2-1; d_gene: .; CDR3aa: CATSVSVSEQFF; CDR3nt: TGTGCCACCAGTGTATCAGTATCAGAGCAGTTCTTC
v_gene: TRBV2; abundance: few; j_gene: TRBJ2-1; d_gene: TRBD2; CDR3aa: CASSEVTTPGLVHEQFF; CDR3nt: TGTGCCAGCAGTGAAGTGACAACTCCGGGACTAGTGCATGAGCAGTTCTTC
v_gene: TRBV20-1; abundance: many; j_gene: TRBJ1-1; d_gene: TRBD1; CDR3aa: CSAPGQVDTEAFF; CDR3nt: TGCAGTGCTCCAGGACAGGTGGACACTGAAGCTTTCTTT
v_gene: TRBV6-1; abundance: .; j_gene: TRBJ2-7; d_gene: .; CDR3aa: CASSWPEGGGEQYF; CDR3nt: TGTGCCAGCAGCTGGCCGGAGGGGGGTGGCGAGCAGTACTTC
v_gene: TRBV6-5; abundance: .; j_gene: TRBJ2-3; d_gene: TRBD2; CDR3aa: CASSYRGGADTQYF; CDR3nt: TGTGCCAGCAGTTATCGCGGGGGGGCAGATACGCAGTATTTT
v_gene: TRBV3-1; abundance: many; j_gene: TRBJ1-5; d_gene: TRBD1; CDR3aa: CASSQGQGFGQPQHF; CDR3nt: TGTGCCAGCAGCCAAGGACAGGGGTTTGGTCAGCCCCAGCATTTT
v_gene: TRBV29-1; abundance: many; j_gene: TRBJ2-3; d_gene: .; CDR3aa: CSVVAGVGTDTQYF; CDR3nt: TGCAGCGTTGTCGCTGGTGTTGGAACAGATACGCAGTATTTT
v_gene: TRBV5-4; abundance: .; j_gene: TRBJ1-2; d_gene: TRBD1; CDR3aa: CASSLAGWGQGFGYTF; CDR3nt: TGTGCCAGCAGCTTGGCGGGTTGGGGACAGGGTTTTGGCTACACCTTC
v_gene: TRBV3-1; abundance: many; j_gene: TRBJ1-1; d_gene: .; CDR3aa: CASSQAGGITEAFF; CDR3nt: TGTGCCAGCAGCCAAGCGGGGGGTATCACTGAAGCTTTCTTT
v_gene: TRBV10-3; abundance: few; j_gene: TRBJ2-7; d_gene: .; CDR3aa: CAISESKGGGVTYEQYF; CDR3nt: TGTGCCATCAGTGAGTCGAAGGGGGGAGGGGTAACCTACGAGCAGTACTTC
v_gene: TRBV5-1; abundance: many; j_gene: TRBJ1-2; d_gene: TRBD1; CDR3aa: CASSRRDSPYGYTF; CDR3nt: TGCGCCAGCAGCCGACGGGACAGCCCCTATGGCTACACCTTC
v_gene: TRBV5-6; abundance: many; j_gene: TRBJ2-1; d_gene: .; CDR3aa: CASSFPGIYNEQFF; CDR3nt: TGTGCCAGCAGCTTCCCAGGGATCTACAATGAGCAGTTCTTC
v_gene: TRBV2; abundance: many; j_gene: TRBJ2-7; d_gene: TRBD1; CDR3aa: CASGSGQGAYEQYF; CDR3nt: TGTGCCAGCGGCTCGGGACAGGGGGCCTACGAGCAGTACTTC
v_gene: TRBV3-1; abundance: many; j_gene: TRBJ2-1; d_gene: .; CDR3aa: CASSQALSEQFF; CDR3nt: TGTGCCAGCAGCCAGGCATTGAGTGAGCAGTTCTTC
v_gene: TRBV27; abundance: few; j_gene: TRBJ1-2; d_gene: TRBD1; CDR3aa: CASSWGTGHYGYTF; CDR3nt: TGTGCCAGCAGTTGGGGGACAGGACACTATGGCTACACCTTC
v_gene: TRBV5-1; abundance: many; j_gene: TRBJ2-3; d_gene: TRBD2; CDR3aa: CASGERGTYTDTQYF; CDR3nt: TGCGCCAGCGGAGAGCGGGGGACATACACAGATACGCAGTATTTT
v_gene: TRBV5-6; abundance: .; j_gene: TRBJ2-5; d_gene: .; CDR3aa: CASSPTGGEETQYF; CDR3nt: TGTGCCAGCAGCCCCACCGGGGGCGAAGAGACCCAGTACTTC
v_gene: TRBV7-9; abundance: many; j_gene: TRBJ2-1; d_gene: .; CDR3aa: CASSLALAEQFF; CDR3nt: TGTGCCAGCAGCTTGGCGCTCGCCGAGCAGTTCTTC
v_gene: TRBV29-1; abundance: .; j_gene: TRBJ1-2; d_gene: .; CDR3aa: CSGLLTGGGYTF; CDR3nt: TGCAGCGGCCTCCTTACGGGGGGAGGCTACACCTTC
v_gene: TRBV9; abundance: .; j_gene: TRBJ2-2; d_gene: .; CDR3aa: CASSVAVNTGELFF; CDR3nt: TGTGCCAGCAGCGTAGCAGTAAACACCGGGGAGCTGTTTTTT
v_gene: TRBV28; abundance: many; j_gene: TRBJ1-2; d_gene: .; CDR3aa: CASSLSVIYGYTF; CDR3nt: TGTGCCAGCAGTTTATCAGTGATCTATGGCTACACCTTC
v_gene: TRBV7-2; abundance: many; j_gene: TRBJ1-4; d_gene: .; CDR3aa: CASSLVQGQGKLFF; CDR3nt: TGTGCCAGCAGCTTAGTCCAGGGCCAAGGGAAACTGTTTTTT
v_gene: TRBV13; abundance: many; j_gene: TRBJ2-7; d_gene: .; CDR3aa: CASSSLQEGSNSYEQYF; CDR3nt: TGTGCCAGCAGCTCCCTCCAGGAGGGGTCCAATTCCTACGAGCAGTACTTC